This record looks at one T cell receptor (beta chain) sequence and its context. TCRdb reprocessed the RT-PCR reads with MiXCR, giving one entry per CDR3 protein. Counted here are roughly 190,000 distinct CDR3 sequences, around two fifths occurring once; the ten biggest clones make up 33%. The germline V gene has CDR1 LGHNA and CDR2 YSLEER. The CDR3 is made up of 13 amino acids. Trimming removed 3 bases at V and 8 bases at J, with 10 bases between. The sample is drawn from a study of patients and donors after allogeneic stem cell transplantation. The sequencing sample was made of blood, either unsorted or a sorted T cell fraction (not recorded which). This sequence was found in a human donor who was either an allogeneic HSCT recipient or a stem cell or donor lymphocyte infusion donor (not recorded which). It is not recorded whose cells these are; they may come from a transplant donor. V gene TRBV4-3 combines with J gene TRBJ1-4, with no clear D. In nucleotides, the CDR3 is TGCGCCAGCAGCCAGGCGGGTTTCGAAAAACTGTTTTTT. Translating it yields CASSQAGFEKLFF.